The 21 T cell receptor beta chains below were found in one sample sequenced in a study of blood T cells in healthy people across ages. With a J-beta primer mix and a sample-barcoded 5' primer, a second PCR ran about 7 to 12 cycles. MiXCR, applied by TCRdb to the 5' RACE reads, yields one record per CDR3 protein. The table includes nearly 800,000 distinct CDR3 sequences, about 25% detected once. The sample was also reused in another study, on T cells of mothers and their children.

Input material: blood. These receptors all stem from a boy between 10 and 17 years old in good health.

This chain's CDR3 is CASLGQTNTEAFF. The CDR3 nucleotides read TGCGCCAGCCTGGGACAGACGAACACTGAAGCTTTCTTT. V and J are TRBV5-1 and TRBJ1-1, with 7 bases matching TRBD1. Germline CDR1 reads SGHRS; CDR2 reads YFSETQ. The length of the CDR3 is 13 residues. The V and J ends lost 7 bases and 1 base, in that order; junction bases with no gene match: 4.

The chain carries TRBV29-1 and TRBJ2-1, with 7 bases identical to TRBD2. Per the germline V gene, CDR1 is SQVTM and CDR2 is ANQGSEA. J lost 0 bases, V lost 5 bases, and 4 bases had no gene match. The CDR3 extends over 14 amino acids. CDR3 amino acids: CSVQRGFSYNEQFF. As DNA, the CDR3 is TGCAGCGTTCAGCGGGGATTCTCCTACAATGAGCAGTTCTTC.

CDR3 in amino acids: CASSLLEPGQGDNEQFF. CDR3 sequence (DNA): TGTGCCAGCAGTTTACTCGAACCGGGACAGGGAGACAATGAGCAGTTCTTC. This sequence joins TRBV27 and TRBJ2-1, with 9 nucleotides matching TRBD1. Looked up from germline, CDR1 is MNHEY and CDR2 is SMNVEV (reference sequence). The junction had 10 bases not matched to a gene; V was cut back by 2 bases and J by 5 bases. CDR3 size: 17 residues.

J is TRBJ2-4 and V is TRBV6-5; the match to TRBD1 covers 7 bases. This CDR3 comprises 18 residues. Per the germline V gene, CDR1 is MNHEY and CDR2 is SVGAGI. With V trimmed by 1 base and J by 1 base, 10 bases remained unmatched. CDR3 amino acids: CASSYYSGKGAAKNIQYF. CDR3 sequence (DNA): TGTGCCAGCAGTTACTATTCCGGGAAGGGGGCCGCCAAAAACATTCAGTACTTC.

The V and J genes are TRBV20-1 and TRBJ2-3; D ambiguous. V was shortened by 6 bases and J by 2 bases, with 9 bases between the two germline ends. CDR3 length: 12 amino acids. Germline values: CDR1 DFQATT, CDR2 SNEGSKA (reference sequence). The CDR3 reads CSASDHTDTQYF. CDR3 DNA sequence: TGCAGTGCCAGCGACCACACAGATACGCAGTATTTT.

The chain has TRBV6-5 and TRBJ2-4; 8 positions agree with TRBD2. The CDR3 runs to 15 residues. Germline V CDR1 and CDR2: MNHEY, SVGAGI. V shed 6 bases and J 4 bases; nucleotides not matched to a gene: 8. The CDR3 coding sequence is TGTGCCAGCAGGGGACTCGGGGGGGCGAAAAACATTCAGTACTTC. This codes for CASRGLGGAKNIQYF.

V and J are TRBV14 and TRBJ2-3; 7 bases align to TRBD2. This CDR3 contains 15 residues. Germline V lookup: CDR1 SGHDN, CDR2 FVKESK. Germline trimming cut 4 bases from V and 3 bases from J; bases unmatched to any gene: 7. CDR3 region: CASSRDSGFTDTQYF. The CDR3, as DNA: TGTGCCAGCAGCCGGGATAGCGGGTTTACAGATACGCAGTATTTT.

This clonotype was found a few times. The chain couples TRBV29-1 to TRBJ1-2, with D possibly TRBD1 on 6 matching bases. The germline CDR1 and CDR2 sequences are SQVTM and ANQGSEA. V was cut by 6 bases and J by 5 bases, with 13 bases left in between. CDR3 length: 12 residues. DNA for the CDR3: TGCAGCGTCGGAGGACAGTATTATGGCTACACCTTC. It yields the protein CSVGGQYYGYTF.

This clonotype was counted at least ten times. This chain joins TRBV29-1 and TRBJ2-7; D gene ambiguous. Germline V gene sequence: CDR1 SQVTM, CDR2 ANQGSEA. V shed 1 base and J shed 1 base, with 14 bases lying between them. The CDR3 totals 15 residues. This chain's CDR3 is CSVEVGWGSSYEQYF. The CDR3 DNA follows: TGCAGCGTTGAAGTGGGTTGGGGTAGTTCCTACGAGCAGTACTTC.

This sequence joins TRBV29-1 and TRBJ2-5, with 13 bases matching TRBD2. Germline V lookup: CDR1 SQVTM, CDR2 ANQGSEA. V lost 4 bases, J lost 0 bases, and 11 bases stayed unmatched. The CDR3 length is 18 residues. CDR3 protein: CSVAVLTSGRVNQETQYF. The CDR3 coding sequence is TGCAGCGTTGCAGTTCTCACTAGCGGGAGGGTTAACCAAGAGACCCAGTACTTC.

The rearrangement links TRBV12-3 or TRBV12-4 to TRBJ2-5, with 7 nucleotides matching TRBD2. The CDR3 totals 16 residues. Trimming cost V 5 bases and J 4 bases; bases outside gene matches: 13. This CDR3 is CASSRWTRPPGETQYF. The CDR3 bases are TGTGCCAGCAGTAGGTGGACTAGACCCCCAGGAGAGACCCAGTACTTC.

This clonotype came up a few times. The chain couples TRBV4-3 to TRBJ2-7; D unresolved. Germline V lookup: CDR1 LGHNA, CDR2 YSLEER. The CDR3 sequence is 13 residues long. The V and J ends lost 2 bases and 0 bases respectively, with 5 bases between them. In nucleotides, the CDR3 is TGCGCCAGCAGCCAACAGCCCTCCTACGAGCAGTACTTC. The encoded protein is CASSQQPSYEQYF.

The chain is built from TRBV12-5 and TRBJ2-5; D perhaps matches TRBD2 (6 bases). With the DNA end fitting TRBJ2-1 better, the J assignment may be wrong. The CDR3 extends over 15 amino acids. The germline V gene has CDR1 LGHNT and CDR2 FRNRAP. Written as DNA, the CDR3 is TGTGCTAGTGGTTTGGTCGACCTAGGGCGGGGTGAGCAGTTCTTC. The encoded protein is CASGLVDLGRGEQFF.

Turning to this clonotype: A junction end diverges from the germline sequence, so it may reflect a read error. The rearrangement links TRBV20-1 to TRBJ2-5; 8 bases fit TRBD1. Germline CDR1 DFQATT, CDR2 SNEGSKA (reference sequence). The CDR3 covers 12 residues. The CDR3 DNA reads TGCAGTGCTTCGGACAGGGAAGGTGAGCAGTGCTTC. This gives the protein CSASDREGEQCF.

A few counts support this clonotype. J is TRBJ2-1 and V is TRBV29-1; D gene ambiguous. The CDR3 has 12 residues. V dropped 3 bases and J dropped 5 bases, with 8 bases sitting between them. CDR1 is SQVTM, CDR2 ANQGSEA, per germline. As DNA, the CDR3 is TGCAGCGTTGACTCTCCAAACAATGAGCAGTTCTTC. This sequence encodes CSVDSPNNEQFF.

The chain's CDR3 is CASSPGHSVAKNIQYF. The CDR3 DNA reads as TGTGCCAGCAGTCCCGGACATTCGGTAGCCAAAAACATTCAGTACTTC. J is TRBJ2-4 and V is TRBV12-3 or TRBV12-4, with TRBD1 as a possible D gene (5 bases). This CDR3 contains 16 residues. V lost 5 bases and J lost 0, with 14 bases in between.

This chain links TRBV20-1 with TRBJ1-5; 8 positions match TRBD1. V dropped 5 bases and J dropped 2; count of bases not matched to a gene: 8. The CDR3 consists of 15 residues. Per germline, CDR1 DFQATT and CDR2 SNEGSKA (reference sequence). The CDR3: CSAHRQGMGNQPQHF. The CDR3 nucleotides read TGCAGTGCTCACCGACAGGGGATGGGCAATCAGCCCCAGCATTTT.

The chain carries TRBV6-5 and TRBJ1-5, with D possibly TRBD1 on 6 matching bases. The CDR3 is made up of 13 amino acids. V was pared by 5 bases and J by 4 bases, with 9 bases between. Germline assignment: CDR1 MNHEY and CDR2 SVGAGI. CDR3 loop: CASSNRENQPQHF. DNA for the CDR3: TGTGCCAGCAGTAACAGGGAAAATCAGCCCCAGCATTTT.

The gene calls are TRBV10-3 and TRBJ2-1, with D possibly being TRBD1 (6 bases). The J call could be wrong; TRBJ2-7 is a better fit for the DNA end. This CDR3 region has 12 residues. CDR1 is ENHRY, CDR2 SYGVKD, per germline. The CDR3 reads CAISQGSYEQYF. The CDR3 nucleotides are TGTGCCATCTCGCAGGGGTCCTACGAGCAGTACTTC.

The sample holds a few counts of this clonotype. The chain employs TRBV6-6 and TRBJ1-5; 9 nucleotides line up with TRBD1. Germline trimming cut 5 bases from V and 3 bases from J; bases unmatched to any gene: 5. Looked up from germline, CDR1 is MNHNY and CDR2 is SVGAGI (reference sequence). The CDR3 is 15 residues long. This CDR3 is CASSQQGASNQPQHF. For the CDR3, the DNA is TGTGCCAGCAGTCAACAGGGGGCGTCCAATCAGCCCCAGCATTTT.

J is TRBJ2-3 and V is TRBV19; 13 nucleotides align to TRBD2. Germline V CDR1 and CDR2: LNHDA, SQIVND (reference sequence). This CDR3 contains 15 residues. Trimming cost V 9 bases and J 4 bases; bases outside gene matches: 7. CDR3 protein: CASKRTSGGPDTQYF. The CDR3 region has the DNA TGTGCCAGCAAAAGGACTAGCGGGGGCCCAGATACGCAGTATTTT.